This T cell receptor beta chain was recovered during a study of CD8 T cells in ankylosing spondylitis. Study outcomes and limitations: It was reported that disease-linked clones were significantly enriched in matched ankylosing spondylitis synovial fluid. A number of the motif variants had already been described in reactive arthritis synovial fluid and blood. CD8+ cells made up the disease-linked clones, which were relatively rare in peripheral blood. Roughly eight highly homologous variants formed a TCR beta motif that appeared characteristic of ankylosing spondylitis blood.

Unmatched junction bases numbered 13, after V lost 0 bases and J lost 0 bases. Germline loops: CDR1 SGDLS, CDR2 YYNGEE. The CDR3 is 19 amino acids. Turning to this clonotype: Its antigen is undetermined.

Making use of molecular barcodes, quantitative 5'-RACE generated TCR beta libraries. TCRdb re-analysed the 5' RACE reads in MiXCR, keeping a single row per CDR3 protein. Counted here are fewer than 450,000 distinct CDR3 sequences, roughly 15% occurring once; the ten biggest clones make up over 1%. This TCR was recovered from a male donor with ankylosing spondylitis. The J gene is TRBJ2-3, the V gene TRBV9; 7 nucleotides line up with TRBD2. The specimen was blood, either unsorted or a sorted T cell fraction (not recorded which). The CDR3 protein is CASSVEGAGRPTSTDTQYF. The CDR3 nucleotides read TGTGCCAGCAGCGTAGAAGGAGCGGGGCGCCCTACTAGCACAGATACGCAGTATTTT.